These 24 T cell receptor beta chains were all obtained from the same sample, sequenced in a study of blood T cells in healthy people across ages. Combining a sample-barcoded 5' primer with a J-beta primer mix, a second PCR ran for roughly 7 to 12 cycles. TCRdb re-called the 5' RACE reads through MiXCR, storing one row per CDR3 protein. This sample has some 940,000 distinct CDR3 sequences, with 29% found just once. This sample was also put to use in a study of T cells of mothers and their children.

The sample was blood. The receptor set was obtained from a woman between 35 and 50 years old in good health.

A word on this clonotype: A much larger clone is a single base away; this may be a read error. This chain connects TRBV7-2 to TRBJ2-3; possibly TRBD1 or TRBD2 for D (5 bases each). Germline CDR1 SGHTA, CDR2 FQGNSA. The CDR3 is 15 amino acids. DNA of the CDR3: TGTGTCAGCAGCCTGACCGGGACCCTGAAAGATACGCAGTATTTT. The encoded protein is CVSSLTGTLKDTQYF.

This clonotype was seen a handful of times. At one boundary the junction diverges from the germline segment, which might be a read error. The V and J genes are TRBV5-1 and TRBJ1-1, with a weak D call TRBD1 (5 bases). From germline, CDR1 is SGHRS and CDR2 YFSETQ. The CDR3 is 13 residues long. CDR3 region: CASSYGTETGAFF. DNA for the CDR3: TGCGCCAGCAGCTACGGGACGGAAACTGGAGCTTTCTTT. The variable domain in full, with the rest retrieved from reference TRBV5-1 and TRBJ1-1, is KAGVTQTPRYLIKTRGQQVTLSCSPISGHRSVSWYQQTPGQGLQFLFEYFSETQRNKGNFPGRFSGRQFSNSRSEMNVSTLELGDSALYLCASSYGTETGAFFGQGTRLTVV.

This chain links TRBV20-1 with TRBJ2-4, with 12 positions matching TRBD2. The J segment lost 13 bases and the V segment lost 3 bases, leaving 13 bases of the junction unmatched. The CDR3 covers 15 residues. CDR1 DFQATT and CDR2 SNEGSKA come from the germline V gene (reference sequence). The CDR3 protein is CSARIASGGAHEQYF. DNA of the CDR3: TGCAGTGCTAGGATAGCTAGCGGGGGGGCCCATGAGCAGTACTTC.

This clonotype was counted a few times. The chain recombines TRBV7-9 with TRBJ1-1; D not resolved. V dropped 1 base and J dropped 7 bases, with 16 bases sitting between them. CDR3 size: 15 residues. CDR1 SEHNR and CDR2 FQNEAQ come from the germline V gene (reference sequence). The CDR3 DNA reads TGTGCCAGCAGCTTAGGGTCCACTGGAATGGATGAAGCTTTCTTT. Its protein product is CASSLGSTGMDEAFF.

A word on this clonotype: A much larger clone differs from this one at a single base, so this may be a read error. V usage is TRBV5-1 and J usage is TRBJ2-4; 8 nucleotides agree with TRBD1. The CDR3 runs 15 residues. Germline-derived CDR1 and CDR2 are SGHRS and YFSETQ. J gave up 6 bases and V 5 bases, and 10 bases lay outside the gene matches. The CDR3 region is CASRPIGTGRNIQYF. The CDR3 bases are TGCGCCAGCAGGCCGATTGGGACAGGCCGAAACATTCAGTACTTC.

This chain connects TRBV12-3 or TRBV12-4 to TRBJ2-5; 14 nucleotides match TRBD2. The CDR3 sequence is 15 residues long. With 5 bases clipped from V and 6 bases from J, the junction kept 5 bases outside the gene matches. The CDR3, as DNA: TGTGCCAGCAGTCCGACTAGCGGGAGGGCTCAGACCCAGTACTTC. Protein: CASSPTSGRAQTQYF.

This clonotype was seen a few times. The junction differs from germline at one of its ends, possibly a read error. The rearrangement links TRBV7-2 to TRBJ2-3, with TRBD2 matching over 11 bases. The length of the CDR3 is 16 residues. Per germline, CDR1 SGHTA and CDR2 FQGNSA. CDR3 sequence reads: CASSSRLAGPSDAQYF. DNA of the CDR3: TGTGCCAGCAGCTCGCGACTAGCGGGGCCATCAGATGCGCAGTATTTT.

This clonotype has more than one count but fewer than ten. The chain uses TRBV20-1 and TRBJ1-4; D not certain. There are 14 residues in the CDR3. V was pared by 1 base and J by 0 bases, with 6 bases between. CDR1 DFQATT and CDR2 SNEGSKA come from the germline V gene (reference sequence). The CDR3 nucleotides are TGCAGTGCTAGAGTACCGGCAACTAATGAAAAACTGTTTTTT. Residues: CSARVPATNEKLFF.

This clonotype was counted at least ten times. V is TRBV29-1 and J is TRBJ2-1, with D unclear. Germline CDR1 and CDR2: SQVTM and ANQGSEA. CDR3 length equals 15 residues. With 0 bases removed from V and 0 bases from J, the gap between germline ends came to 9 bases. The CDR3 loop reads CSVEDSGDSYNEQFF. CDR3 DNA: TGCAGCGTTGAAGATAGTGGGGACTCCTACAATGAGCAGTTCTTC.

As DNA, the CDR3 is TGTGCCAGTAGTACCTACACAGGGATGGAGAGTGAGACCCAGTACTTC. This translates into CASSTYTGMESETQYF. This chain joins TRBV19 and TRBJ2-7; a possible D gene is TRBD1 (6 bases). The better agreement between TRBJ2-5 and the DNA end casts doubt on the J call. CDR1 is LNHDA and CDR2 is SQIVND in the germline V gene (reference sequence). This CDR3 spans 16 amino acids.

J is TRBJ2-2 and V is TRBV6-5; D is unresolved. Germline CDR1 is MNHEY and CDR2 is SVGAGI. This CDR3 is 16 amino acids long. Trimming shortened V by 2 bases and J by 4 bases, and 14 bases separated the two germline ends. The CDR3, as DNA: TGTGCCAGCAGTTACAAGGCCCCGCGGATCACCGGGGAGCTGTTTTTT. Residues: CASSYKAPRITGELFF.

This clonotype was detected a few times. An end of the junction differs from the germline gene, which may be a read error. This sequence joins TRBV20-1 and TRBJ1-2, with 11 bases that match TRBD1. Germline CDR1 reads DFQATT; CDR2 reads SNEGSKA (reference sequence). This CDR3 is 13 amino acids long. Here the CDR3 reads CSARTGGVNGNTF. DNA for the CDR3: TGCAGTGCCAGGACAGGGGGCGTCAATGGCAACACCTTC.

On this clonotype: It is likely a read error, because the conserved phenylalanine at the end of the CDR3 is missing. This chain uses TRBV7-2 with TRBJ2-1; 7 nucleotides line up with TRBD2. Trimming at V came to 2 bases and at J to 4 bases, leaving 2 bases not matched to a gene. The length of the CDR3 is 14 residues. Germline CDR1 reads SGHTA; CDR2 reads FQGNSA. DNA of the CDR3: TGTGCCAGCAGCTTACTAGCGGCATACAATGAGCAGTTCTTA. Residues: CASSLLAAYNEQFL.

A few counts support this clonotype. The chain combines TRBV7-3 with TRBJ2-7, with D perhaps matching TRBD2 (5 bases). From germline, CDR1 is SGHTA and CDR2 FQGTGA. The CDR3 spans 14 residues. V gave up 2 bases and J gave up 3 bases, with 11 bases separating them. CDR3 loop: CASSLGADDYEQYF. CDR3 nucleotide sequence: TGTGCCAGCAGCTTAGGAGCGGACGACTACGAGCAGTACTTC. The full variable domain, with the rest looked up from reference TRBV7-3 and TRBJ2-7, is GAGVSQTPSNKVTEKGKYVELRCDPISGHTALYWYRQSLGQGPEFLIYFQGTGAADDSGLPNDRFFAVRPEGSVSTLKIQRTERGDSAVYLCASSLGADDYEQYFGPGTRLTVT.

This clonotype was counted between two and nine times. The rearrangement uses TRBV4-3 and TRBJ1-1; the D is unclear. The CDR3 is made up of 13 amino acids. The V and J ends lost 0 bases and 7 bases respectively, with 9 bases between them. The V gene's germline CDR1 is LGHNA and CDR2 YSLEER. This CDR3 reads CASSQELGSEAFF. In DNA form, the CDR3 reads TGCGCCAGCAGCCAAGAGCTGGGGAGTGAAGCTTTCTTT.

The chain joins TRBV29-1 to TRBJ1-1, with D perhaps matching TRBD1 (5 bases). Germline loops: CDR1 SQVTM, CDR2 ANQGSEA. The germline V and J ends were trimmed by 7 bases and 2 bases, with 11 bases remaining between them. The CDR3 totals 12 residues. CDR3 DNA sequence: TGCAGCGCGATCAGGGATAACACTGAAGCTTTCTTT. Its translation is CSAIRDNTEAFF.

CDR3 region: CASSPPMTGSSYEQYF. CDR3 nucleotide sequence: TGTGCCAGCAGCCCGCCCATGACAGGGAGCTCCTACGAGCAGTACTTC. The chain has TRBV7-9 and TRBJ2-7, with 7 bases matching TRBD1. This CDR3 region has 16 residues. Germline loops: CDR1 SEHNR, CDR2 FQNEAQ (reference sequence). Trimming took 5 bases from V and 0 from J; bases not matched to a gene: 10.

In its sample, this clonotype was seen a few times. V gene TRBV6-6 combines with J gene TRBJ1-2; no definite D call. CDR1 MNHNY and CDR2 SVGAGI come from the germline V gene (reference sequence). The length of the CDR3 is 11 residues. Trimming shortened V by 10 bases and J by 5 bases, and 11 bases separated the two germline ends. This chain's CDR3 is CANSDGYGYTF. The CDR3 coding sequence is TGTGCCAACTCGGACGGATATGGCTACACCTTC.

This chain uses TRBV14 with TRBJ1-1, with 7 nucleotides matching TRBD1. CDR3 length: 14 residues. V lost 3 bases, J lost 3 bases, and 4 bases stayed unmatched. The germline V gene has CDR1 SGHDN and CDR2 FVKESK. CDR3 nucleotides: TGTGCCAGCAGCCACTTTACAGGGGACACTGAAGCTTTCTTT. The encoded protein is CASSHFTGDTEAFF.

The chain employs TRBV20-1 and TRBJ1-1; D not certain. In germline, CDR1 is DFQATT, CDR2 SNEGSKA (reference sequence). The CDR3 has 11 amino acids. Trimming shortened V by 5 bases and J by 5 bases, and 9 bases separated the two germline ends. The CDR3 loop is CSAQGGTEAFF. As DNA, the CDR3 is TGCAGTGCTCAAGGCGGGACTGAAGCTTTCTTT.

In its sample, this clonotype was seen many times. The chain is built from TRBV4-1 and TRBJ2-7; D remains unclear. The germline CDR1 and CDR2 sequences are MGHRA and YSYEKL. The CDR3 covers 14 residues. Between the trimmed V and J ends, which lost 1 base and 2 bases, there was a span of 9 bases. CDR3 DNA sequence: TGCGCCAGCAGCCAAGTATATGGGACCTACGAGCAGTACTTC. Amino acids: CASSQVYGTYEQYF.

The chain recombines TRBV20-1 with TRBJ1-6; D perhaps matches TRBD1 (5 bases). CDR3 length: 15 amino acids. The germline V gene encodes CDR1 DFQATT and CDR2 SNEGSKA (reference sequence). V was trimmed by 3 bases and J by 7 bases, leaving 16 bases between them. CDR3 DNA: TGCAGTGCTAGTGTTACAGGAGGCCCGAATTCACCCCTCCACTTT. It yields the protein CSASVTGGPNSPLHF.

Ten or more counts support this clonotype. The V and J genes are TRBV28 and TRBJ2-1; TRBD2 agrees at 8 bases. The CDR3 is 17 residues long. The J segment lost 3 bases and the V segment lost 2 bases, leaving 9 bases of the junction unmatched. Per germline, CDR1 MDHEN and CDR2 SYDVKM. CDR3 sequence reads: CASSLAPGGGIYNEQFF. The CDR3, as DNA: TGTGCCAGCAGTTTAGCACCGGGAGGGGGGATCTACAATGAGCAGTTCTTC.

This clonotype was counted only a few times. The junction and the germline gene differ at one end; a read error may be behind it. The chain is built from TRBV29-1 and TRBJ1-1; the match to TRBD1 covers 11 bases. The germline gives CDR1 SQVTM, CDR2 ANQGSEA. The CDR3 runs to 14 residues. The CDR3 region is CGVGFGTGGTEAFF. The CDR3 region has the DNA TGCGGCGTTGGATTTGGGACAGGGGGCACTGAAGCTTTCTTT.